The clone carrying this T cell receptor (beta chain) appeared a single time. The antigen remains unidentified. These data are taken from a study of shared clonotypes between healthy human individuals. Findings of the study overall: Depth was large, yet rarefaction showed that sorted-subset sequencing was incomplete. Richness estimates generally favored naive over memory subsets.

Germline loops: CDR1 SEHNR, CDR2 FQNEAQ (reference sequence). The CDR3 contains 14 residues. V lost 4 bases to trimming and J lost 4 bases, with 13 bases between them. Per the original methods: Because ImmunoSEQ provided only junction sequences with no quality scores, the filtering differed. Generated by immunoSEQ multiplex PCR, the TCRdb table keeps only in-frame clones and is missing some. V and J calls and clone size are as listed in that table; D and trimming were resolved from the DNA. The sample records hundreds of thousands of clones, approximately 95% being singletons. The sequenced sample was naive CD4+ T cells sorted from blood. Subset reported: CD45RA+ positively selected. This TCR came from a woman younger than 45 in good health. J is TRBJ1-2 and V is TRBV7-9, with D possibly being TRBD1 (6 bases). This CDR3 is CASSSPGTTYGYTF. In DNA, the CDR3 is TGTGCCAGCAGCTCACCAGGGACAACCTATGGCTACACCTTC.